Reported below is one T cell receptor beta chain. Its cognate antigen is unknown. J gave up 8 bases and V 2 bases, and 8 bases lay outside the gene matches. Looked up from germline, CDR1 is SGHRS and CDR2 is YFSETQ. This CDR3 has 15 residues. The time point here: week 11, during vaccination. The vaccine gave 300 ug of a 20-mer mutant IDH1 peptide subcutaneously per dose. Assay used: immunoSEQ multiplex PCR; TCRdb lists only in-frame clones, some missing. The data hold about 39,000 clones, with roughly 80% observed a single time. These data originate in a study of a mutant IDH1 vaccine in newly diagnosed glioma. Findings and limits, study-wide: Pseudoprogression apparently lacked any relation to changes in top peripheral T cell clonotypes.

The source was peripheral blood mononuclear cells (PBMCs), collected from a glioma patient whose treatment included an IDH1 peptide vaccine. This chain links TRBV5-1 with TRBJ2-1; 9 bases align to TRBD2. This TCR derives from a woman younger than 45 with glioma. Some clones in this sample may be carry-over from other donors' samples. The CDR3 is CASSFTSGPLDEQFF. Here the CDR3 DNA reads TGCGCCAGCAGCTTCACTAGCGGGCCCTTGGATGAGCAGTTCTTC. The variable domain in full, completed from reference TRBV5-1 and TRBJ2-1, reads KAGVTQTPRYLIKTRGQQVTLSCSPISGHRSVSWYQQTPGQGLQFLFEYFSETQRNKGNFPGRFSGRQFSNSRSEMNVSTLELGDSALYLCASSFTSGPLDEQFFGPGTRLTVL.